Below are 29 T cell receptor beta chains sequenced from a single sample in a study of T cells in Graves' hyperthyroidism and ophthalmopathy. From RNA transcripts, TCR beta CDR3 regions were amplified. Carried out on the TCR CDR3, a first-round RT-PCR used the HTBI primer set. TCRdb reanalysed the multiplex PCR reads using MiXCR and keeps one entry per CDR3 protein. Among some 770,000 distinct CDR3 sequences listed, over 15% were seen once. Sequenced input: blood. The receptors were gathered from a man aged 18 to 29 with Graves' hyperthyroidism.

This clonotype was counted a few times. The chain's CDR3 is CASMFLRGTGELFF. The CDR3 DNA reads TGTGCCAGCATGTTCCTGCGGGGCACCGGGGAGCTGTTTTTT. V and J are TRBV27 and TRBJ2-2; tentatively, D is TRBD2 (6 bases). Germline loops: CDR1 MNHEY, CDR2 SMNVEV (reference sequence). The CDR3 spans 14 residues. With 7 bases removed from V and 4 bases from J, the gap between germline ends came to 13 bases.

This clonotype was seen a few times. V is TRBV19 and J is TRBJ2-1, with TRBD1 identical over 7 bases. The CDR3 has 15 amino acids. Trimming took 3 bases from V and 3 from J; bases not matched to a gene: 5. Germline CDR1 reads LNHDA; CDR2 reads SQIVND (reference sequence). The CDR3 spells CASSIVGQSYNEQFF. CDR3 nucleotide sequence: TGTGCCAGTAGTATTGTGGGACAGAGCTACAATGAGCAGTTCTTC.

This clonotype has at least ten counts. CDR3 amino acids: CASSLDLGLAVQETQYF. DNA of the CDR3: TGTGCCAGCAGCTTAGATCTGGGACTAGCGGTACAAGAGACCCAGTACTTC. The chain recombines TRBV11-2 with TRBJ2-5, with TRBD2 matching 11 bases. Germline V gene lookup returns CDR1 SGHAT and CDR2 FQNNGV. The CDR3 has 17 amino acids. Trimming took 0 bases from V and 2 from J; bases not matched to a gene: 5.

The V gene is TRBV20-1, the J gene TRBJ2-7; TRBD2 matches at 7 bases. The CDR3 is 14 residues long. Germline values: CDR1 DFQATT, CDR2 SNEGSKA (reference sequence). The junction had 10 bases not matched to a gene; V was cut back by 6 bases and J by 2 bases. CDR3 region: CSASKRGDTYEQYF. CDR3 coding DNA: TGCAGTGCGTCAAAGCGGGGAGACACCTACGAGCAGTACTTC.

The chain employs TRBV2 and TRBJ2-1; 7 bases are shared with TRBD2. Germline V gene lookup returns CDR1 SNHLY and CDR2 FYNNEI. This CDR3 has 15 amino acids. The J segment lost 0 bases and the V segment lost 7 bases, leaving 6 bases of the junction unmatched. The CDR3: CASNSGINSYNEQFF. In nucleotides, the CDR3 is TGTGCCAGCAACAGCGGGATTAACTCCTACAATGAGCAGTTCTTC.

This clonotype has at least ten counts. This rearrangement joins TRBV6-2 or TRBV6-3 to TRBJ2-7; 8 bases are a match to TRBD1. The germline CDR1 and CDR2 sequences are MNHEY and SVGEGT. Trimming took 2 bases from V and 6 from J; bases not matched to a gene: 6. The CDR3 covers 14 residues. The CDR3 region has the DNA TGTGCCAGCAGTTACCGCGGACAGGGCGGCGAGCAGTACTTC. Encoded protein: CASSYRGQGGEQYF.

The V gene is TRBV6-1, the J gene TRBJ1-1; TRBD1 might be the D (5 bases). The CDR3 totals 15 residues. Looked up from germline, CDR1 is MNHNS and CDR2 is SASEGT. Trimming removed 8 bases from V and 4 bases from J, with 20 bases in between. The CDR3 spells CASARERQGSTEAFF. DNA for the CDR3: TGTGCCAGCGCCCGGGAGAGGCAGGGTAGCACTGAAGCTTTCTTT.

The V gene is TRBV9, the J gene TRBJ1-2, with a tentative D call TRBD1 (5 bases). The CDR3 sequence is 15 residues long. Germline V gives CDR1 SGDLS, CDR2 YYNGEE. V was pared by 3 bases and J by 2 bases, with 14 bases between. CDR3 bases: TGTGCCAGCAGCGGACCGAGACCAGGGAACTATGGCTACACCTTC. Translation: CASSGPRPGNYGYTF.

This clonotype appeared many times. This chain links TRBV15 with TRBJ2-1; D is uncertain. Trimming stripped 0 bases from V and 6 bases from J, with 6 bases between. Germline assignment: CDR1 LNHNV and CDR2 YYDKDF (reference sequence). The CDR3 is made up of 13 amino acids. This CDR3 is CATSRDPANEQFF. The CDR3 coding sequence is TGTGCCACCAGCAGAGATCCCGCCAATGAGCAGTTCTTC.

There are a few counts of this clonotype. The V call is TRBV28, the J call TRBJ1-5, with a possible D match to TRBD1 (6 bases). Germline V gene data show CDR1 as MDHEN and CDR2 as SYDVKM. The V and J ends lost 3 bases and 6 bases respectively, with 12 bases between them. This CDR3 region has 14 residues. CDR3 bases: TGTGCCAGCAGTTTTGGGGGGGCAAGTCAGCCCCAGCATTTT. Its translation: CASSFGGASQPQHF.

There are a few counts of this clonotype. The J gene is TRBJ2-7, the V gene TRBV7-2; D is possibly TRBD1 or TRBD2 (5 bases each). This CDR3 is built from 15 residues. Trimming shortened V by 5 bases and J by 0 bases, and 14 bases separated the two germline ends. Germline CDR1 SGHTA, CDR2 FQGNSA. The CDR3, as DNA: TGTGCCAGCAGCCAACAAGGGACGGCCTCCTACGAGCAGTACTTC. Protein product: CASSQQGTASYEQYF.

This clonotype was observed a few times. DNA for the CDR3: TGTGCCAGCAGTCCCCTACTAGCGGGAGTTTACAATGAGCAGTTCTTC. Residues: CASSPLLAGVYNEQFF. The V gene is TRBV28, the J gene TRBJ2-1, with TRBD2 identical over 11 bases. The germline CDR1 and CDR2 sequences are MDHEN and SYDVKM. V gave up 5 bases and J gave up 4 bases; unmatched junction bases: 7. The CDR3 is made up of 16 amino acids. The complete variable domain, with remaining parts taken from reference TRBV28 and TRBJ2-1, reads DVKVTQSSRYLVKRTGEKVFLECVQDMDHENMFWYRQDPGLGLRLIYFSYDVKMKEKGDIPEGYSVSREKKERFSLILESASTNQTSMYLCASSPLLAGVYNEQFFGPGTRLTVL.

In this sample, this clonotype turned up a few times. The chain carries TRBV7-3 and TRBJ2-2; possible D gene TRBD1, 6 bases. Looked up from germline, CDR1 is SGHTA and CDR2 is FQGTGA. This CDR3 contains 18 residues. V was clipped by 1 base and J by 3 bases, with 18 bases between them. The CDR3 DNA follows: TGTGCCAGCAGCTTAAGAATGAAAACAGGGATTTACACCGGGGAGCTGTTTTTT. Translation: CASSLRMKTGIYTGELFF.

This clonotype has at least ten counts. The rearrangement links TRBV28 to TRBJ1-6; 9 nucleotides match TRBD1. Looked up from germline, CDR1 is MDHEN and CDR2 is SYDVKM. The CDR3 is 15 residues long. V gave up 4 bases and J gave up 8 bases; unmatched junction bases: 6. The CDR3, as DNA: TGTGCCAGCAGTTCCGGGACAGGGAGATATTCACCCCTCCACTTT. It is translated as CASSSGTGRYSPLHF.

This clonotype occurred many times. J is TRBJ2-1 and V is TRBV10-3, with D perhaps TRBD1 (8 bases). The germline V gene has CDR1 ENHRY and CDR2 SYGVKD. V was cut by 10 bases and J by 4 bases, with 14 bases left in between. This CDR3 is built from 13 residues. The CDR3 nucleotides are TGTGCCACGAGCGGGACAGGTTACAATGAGCAGTTCTTC. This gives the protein CATSGTGYNEQFF.

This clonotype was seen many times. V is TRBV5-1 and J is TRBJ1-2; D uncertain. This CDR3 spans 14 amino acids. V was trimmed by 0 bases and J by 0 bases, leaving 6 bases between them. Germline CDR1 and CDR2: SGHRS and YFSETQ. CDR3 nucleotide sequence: TGCGCCAGCAGCTTGGATAGTTCTAACTATGGCTACACCTTC. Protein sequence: CASSLDSSNYGYTF.

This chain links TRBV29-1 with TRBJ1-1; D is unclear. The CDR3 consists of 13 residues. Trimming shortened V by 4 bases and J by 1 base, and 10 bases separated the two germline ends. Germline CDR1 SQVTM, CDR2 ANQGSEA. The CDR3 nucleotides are TGCAGCGTTGTCCATGACCCGAACACTGAAGCTTTCTTT. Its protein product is CSVVHDPNTEAFF.

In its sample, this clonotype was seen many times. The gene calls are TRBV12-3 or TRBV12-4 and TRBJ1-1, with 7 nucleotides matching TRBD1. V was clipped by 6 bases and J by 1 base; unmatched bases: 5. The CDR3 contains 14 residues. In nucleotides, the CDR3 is TGTGCCAGCAGGACGAGACAGGGGAACACTGAAGCTTTCTTT. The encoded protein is CASRTRQGNTEAFF.

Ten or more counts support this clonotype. The CDR3: CASSPLPPTTDTQYF. In DNA, the CDR3 is TGTGCCAGCAGTCCCCTCCCGCCGACCACAGATACGCAGTATTTT. The gene calls are TRBV12-3 or TRBV12-4 and TRBJ2-3; D is uncertain. The CDR3 is made up of 15 amino acids. Trimming cost V 5 bases and J 2 bases, with 14 bases left between them.

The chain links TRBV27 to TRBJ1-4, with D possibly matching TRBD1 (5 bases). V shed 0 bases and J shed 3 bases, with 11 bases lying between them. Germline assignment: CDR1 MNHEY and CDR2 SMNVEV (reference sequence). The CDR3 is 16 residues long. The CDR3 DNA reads TGTGCCAGCAGTTTATCCTTGCGACAGTCTAATGAAAAACTGTTTTTT. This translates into CASSLSLRQSNEKLFF. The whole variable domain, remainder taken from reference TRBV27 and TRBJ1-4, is EAQVTQNPRYLITVTGKKLTVTCSQNMNHEYMSWYRQDPGLGLRQIYYSMNVEVTDKGDVPEGYKVSRKEKRNFPLILESPSPNQTSLYFCASSLSLRQSNEKLFFGSGTQLSVL.

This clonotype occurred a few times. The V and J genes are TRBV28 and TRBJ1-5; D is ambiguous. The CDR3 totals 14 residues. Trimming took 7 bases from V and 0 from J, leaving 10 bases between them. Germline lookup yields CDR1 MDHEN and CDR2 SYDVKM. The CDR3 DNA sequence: TGTGCCAGCACTGTCGGCTATAGCAATCAGCCCCAGCATTTT. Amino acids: CASTVGYSNQPQHF.

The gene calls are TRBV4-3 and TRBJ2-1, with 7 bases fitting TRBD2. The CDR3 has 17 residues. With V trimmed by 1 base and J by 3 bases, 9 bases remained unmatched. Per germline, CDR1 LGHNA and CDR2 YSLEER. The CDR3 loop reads CASSQGPGGYSYNEQFF. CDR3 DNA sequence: TGCGCCAGCAGCCAAGGTCCCGGGGGGTATAGCTACAATGAGCAGTTCTTC.

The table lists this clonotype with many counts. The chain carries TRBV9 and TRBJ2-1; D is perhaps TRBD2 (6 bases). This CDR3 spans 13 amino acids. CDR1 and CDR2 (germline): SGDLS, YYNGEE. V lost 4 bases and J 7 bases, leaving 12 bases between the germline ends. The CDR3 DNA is TGTGCCAGCAGCCGCGGGGCGCTGAATGAGCAGTTCTTC. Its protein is CASSRGALNEQFF.

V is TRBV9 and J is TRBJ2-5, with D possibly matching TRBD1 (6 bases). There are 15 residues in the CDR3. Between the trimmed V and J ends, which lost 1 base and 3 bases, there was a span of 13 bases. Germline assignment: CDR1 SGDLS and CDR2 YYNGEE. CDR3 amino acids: CASSVSPGVKETQYF. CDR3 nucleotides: TGTGCCAGCAGCGTAAGTCCAGGGGTGAAAGAGACCCAGTACTTC.

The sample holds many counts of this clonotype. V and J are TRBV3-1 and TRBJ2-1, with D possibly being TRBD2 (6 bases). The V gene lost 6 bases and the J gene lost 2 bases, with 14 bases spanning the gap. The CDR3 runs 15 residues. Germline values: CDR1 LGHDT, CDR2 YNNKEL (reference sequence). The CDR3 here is CASSPILAPYNEQFF. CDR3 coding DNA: TGTGCCAGCAGTCCTATACTAGCCCCCTACAATGAGCAGTTCTTC.

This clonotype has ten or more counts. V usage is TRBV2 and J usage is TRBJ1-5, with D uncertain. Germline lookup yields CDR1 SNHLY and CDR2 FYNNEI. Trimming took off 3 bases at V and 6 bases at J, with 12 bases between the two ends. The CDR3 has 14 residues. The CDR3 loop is CASSEAPEGQPQHF. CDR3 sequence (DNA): TGTGCCAGCAGTGAGGCCCCGGAGGGTCAGCCCCAGCATTTT.

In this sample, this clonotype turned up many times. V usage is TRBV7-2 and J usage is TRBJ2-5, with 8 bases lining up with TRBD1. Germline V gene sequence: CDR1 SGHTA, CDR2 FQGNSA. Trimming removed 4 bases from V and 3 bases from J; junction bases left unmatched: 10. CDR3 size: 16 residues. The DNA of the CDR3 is TGTGCCAGCAGCTACCGCAGGGGGCTAAGGGAAGAGACCCAGTACTTC. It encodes CASSYRRGLREETQYF.

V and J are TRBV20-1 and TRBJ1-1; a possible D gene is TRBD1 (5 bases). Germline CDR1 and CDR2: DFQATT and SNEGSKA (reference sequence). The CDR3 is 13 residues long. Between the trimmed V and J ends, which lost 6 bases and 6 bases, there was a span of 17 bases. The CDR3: CSAPRGVLPEAFF. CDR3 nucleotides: TGCAGTGCCCCCCGAGGGGTATTGCCTGAAGCTTTCTTT.

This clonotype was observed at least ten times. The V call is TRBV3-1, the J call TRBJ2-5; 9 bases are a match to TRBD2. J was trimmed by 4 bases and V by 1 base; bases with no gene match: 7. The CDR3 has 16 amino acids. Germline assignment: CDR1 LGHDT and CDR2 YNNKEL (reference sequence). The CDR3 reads CASSQGIAGGVETQYF. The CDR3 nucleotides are TGTGCCAGCAGCCAAGGGATCGCGGGAGGGGTAGAGACCCAGTACTTC.